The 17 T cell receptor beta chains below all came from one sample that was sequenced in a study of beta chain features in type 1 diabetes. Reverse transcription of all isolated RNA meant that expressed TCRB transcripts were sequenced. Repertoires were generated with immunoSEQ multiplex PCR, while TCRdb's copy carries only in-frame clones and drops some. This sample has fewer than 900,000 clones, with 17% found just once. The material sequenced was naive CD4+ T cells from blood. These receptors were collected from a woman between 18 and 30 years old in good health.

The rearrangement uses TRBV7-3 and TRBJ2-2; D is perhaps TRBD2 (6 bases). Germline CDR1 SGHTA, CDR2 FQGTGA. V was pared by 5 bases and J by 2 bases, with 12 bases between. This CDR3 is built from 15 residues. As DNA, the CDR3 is TGTGCCAGCAGCACGCAGCGGGTAAACACCGGGGAGCTGTTTTTT. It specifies CASSTQRVNTGELFF.

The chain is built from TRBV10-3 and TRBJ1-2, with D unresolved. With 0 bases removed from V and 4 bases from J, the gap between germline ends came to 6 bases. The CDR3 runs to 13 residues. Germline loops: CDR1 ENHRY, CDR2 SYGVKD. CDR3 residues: CAISESRGYGYTF. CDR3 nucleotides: TGTGCCATCAGTGAGTCTAGAGGCTATGGCTACACCTTC.

The CDR3 sequence: CASSFHRGSGWELFF. The CDR3, as DNA: TGTGCCAGCAGCTTTCACAGGGGGTCCGGTTGGGAGCTGTTTTTT. The chain has TRBV7-2 and TRBJ2-2, with TRBD1 matching 8 bases. Germline values: CDR1 SGHTA, CDR2 FQGNSA. The V segment lost 3 bases and the J segment 9 bases; nucleotides outside the gene matches: 9. The CDR3 loop spans 15 amino acids.

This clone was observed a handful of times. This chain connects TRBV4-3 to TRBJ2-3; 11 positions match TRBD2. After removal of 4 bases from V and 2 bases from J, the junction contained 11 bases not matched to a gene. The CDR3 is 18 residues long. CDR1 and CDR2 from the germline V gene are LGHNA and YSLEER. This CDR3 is CASSRQLAGAVSTDTQYF. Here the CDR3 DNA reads TGCGCCAGCAGCCGCCAACTAGCGGGAGCGGTATCCACAGATACGCAGTATTTT.

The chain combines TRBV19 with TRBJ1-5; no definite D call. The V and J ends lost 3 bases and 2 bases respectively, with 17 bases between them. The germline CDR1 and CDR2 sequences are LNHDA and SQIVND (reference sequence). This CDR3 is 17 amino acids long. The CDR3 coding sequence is TGTGCCAGTAGTATCGCCCGGGTCAGAAGGGGCAATCAGCCCCAGCATTTT. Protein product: CASSIARVRRGNQPQHF.

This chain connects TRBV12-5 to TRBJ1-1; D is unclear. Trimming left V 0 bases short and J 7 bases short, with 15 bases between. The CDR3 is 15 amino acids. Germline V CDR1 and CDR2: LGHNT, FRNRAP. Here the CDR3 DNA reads TGTGCTAGTGGTTTGGTACAAGGTCAGGTCATTGAAGCTTTCTTT. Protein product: CASGLVQGQVIEAFF.

CDR3 residues: CASSLGDRLAGTDTQYF. DNA for the CDR3: TGTGCCAGCAGCTTAGGTGATCGACTAGCGGGCACAGATACGCAGTATTTT. This rearrangement joins TRBV11-2 to TRBJ2-3; 9 nucleotides match TRBD2. CDR3 length: 17 residues. Per germline, CDR1 SGHAT and CDR2 FQNNGV. V gave up 1 base and J gave up 1 base; unmatched junction bases: 6.

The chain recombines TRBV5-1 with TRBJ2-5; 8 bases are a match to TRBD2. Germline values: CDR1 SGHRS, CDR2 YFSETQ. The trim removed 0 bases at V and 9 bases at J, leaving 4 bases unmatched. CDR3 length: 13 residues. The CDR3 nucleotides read TGCGCCAGCAGCTTGGGGCCAGCGGGGGCCCAGTACTTC. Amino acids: CASSLGPAGAQYF.

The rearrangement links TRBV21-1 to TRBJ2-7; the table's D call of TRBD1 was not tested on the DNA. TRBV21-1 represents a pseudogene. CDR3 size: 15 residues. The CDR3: CASSKRVWTGYEQYF. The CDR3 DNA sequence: TGTGCCAGCAGCAAACGGGTCTGGACAGGTTACGAGCAGTACTTC.

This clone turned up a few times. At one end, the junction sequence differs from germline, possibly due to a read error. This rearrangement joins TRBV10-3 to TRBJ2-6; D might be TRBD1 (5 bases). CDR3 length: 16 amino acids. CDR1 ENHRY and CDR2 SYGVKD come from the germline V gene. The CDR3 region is CASSRVTGSGANVLTF. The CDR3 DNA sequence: TGTGCCAGCAGTCGAGTAACAGGCTCTGGGGCCAACGTCCTGACTTTC.

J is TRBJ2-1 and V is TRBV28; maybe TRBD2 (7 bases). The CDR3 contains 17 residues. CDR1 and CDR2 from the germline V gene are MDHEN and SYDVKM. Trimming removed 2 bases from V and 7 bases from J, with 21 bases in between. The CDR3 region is CASSLIQASGGGNEQFF. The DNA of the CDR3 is TGTGCCAGCAGTTTAATTCAGGCTAGCGGAGGGGGAAATGAGCAGTTCTTC.

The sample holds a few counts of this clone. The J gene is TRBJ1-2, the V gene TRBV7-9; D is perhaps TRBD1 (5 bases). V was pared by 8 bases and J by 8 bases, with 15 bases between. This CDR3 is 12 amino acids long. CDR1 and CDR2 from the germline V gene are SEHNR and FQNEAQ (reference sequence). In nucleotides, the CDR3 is TGTGCCAGCGGGGAGAGGGACCGGGGCTACACCTTC. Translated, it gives CASGERDRGYTF.

The CDR3 sequence: CASSPRGGGRDQPQHF. CDR3 nucleotide sequence: TGTGCCAGCTCACCGCGAGGCGGCGGGCGGGATCAGCCCCAGCATTTT. The chain uses TRBV18 and TRBJ1-5; unclear D gene. V lost 3 bases to trimming and J lost 5 bases, with 17 bases between them. CDR1 and CDR2 from the germline V gene are KGHSH and LQKENI. The CDR3 has 16 residues.

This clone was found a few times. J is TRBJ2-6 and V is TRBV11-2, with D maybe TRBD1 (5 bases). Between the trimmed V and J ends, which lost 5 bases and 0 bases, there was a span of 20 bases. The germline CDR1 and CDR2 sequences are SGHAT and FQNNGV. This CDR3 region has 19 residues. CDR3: CASSRLLYRTNSGANVLTF. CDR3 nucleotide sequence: TGTGCCAGCAGCCGCCTCCTTTACAGGACCAACTCTGGGGCCAACGTCCTGACTTTC.

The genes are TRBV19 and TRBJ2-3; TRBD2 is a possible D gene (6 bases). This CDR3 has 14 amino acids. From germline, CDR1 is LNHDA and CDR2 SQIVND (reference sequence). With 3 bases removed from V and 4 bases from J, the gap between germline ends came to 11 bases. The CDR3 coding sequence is TGTGCCAGTAGTATCGCTAGCGTATCAGATACGCAGTATTTT. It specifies CASSIASVSDTQYF.

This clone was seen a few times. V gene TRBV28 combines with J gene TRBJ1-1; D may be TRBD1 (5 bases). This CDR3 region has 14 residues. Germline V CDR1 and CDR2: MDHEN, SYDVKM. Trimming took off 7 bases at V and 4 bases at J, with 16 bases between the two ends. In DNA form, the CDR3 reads TGTGCCAGCACTTCATCAGGGACTCTCACTGAAGCTTTCTTT. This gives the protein CASTSSGTLTEAFF.

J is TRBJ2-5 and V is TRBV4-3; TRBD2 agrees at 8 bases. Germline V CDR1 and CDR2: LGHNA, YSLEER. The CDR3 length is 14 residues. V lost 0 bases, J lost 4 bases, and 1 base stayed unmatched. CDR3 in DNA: TGCGCCAGCAGCCAAGACCTAGCGGGAGAGACCCAGTACTTC. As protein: CASSQDLAGETQYF.